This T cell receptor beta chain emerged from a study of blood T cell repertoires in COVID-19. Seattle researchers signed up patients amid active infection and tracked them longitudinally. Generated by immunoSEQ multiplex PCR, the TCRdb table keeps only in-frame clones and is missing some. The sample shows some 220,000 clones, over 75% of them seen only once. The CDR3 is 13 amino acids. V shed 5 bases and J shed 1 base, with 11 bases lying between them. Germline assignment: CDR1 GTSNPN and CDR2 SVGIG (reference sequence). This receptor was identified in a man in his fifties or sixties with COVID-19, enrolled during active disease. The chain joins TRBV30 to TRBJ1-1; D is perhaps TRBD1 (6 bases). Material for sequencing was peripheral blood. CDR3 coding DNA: TGTGCCTGGTCCGTACAGGGGAACACTGAAGCTTTCTTT. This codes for CAWSVQGNTEAFF.